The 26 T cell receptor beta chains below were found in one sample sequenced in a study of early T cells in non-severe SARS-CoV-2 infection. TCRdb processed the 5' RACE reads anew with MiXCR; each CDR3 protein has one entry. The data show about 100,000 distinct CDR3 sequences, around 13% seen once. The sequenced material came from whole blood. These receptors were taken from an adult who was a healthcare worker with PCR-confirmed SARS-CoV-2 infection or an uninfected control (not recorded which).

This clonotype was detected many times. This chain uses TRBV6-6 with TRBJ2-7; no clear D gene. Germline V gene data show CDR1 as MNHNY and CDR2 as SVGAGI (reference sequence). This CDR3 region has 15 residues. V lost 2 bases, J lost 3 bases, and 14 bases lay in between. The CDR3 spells CASSYEALAIYEQYF. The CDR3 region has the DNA TGTGCCAGCAGTTACGAAGCTCTTGCGATCTACGAGCAGTACTTC.

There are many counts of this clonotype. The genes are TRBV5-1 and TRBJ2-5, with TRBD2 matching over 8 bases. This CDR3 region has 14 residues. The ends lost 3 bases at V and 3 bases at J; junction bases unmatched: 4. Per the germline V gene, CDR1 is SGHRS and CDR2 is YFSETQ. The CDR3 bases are TGCGCCAGCAGCTGGAGCGGGGGCAAAGAGACCCAGTACTTC. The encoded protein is CASSWSGGKETQYF.

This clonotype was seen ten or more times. CDR3 amino acids: CASSYAVPLGPDTQYF. Written as DNA, the CDR3 is TGTGCCAGCAGTTACGCCGTTCCCTTGGGTCCAGATACGCAGTATTTT. J is TRBJ2-3 and V is TRBV6-2 or TRBV6-3, with D unresolved. The CDR3 is 16 residues long. Germline CDR1 MNHEY, CDR2 SVGEGT. Trimming pared 2 bases from V and 4 bases from J, leaving 16 bases between.

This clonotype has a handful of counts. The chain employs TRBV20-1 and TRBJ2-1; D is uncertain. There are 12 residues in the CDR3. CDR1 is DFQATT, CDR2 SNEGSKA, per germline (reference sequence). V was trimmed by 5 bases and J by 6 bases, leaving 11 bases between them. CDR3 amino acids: CSAEDSPNEQFF. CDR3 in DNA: TGCAGTGCTGAAGACTCTCCCAATGAGCAGTTCTTC.

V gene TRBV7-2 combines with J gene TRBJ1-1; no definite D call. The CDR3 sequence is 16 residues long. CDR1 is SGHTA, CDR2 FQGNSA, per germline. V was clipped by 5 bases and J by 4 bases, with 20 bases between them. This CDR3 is CASSLDEVRSGTEAFF. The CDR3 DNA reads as TGTGCCAGCAGCCTAGACGAGGTGCGGTCCGGCACTGAAGCTTTCTTT.

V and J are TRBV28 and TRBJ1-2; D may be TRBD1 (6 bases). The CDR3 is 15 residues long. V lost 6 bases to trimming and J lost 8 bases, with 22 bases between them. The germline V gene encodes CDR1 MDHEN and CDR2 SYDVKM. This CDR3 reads CASRPGGDMVEGYTF. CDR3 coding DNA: TGTGCCAGCAGACCTGGGGGGGACATGGTGGAAGGCTACACCTTC.

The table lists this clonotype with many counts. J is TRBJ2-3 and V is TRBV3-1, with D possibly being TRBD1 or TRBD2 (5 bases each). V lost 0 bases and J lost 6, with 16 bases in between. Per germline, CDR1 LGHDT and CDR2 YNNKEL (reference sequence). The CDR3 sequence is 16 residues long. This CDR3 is CASSQDWGPDVDTQYF. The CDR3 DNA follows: TGTGCCAGCAGCCAAGATTGGGGACCCGACGTTGATACGCAGTATTTT.

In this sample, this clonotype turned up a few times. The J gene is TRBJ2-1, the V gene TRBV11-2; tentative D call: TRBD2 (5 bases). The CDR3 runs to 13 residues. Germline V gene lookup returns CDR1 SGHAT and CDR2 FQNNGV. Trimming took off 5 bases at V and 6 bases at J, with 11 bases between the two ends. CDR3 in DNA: TGTGCCAGCAGCATCCCTGGAGGCAATGAGCAGTTCTTC. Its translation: CASSIPGGNEQFF.

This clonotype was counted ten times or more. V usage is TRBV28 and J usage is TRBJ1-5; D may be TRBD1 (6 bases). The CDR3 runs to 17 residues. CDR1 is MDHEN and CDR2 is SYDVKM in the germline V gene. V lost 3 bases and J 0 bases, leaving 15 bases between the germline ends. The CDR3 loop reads CASSLDSGEYSNQPQHF. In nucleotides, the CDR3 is TGTGCCAGCAGTTTGGACAGCGGAGAATATAGCAATCAGCCCCAGCATTTT.

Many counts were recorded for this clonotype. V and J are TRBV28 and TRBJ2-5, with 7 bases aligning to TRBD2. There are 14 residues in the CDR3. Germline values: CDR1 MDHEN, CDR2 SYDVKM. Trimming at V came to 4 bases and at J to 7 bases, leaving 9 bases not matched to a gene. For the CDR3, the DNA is TGTGCCAGCAGTTCCGGACTAGGAGGGGTGACCCAGTACTTC. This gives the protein CASSSGLGGVTQYF. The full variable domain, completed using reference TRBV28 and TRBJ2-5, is DVKVTQSSRYLVKRTGEKVFLECVQDMDHENMFWYRQDPGLGLRLIYFSYDVKMKEKGDIPEGYSVSREKKERFSLILESASTNQTSMYLCASSSGLGGVTQYFGPGTRLLVL.

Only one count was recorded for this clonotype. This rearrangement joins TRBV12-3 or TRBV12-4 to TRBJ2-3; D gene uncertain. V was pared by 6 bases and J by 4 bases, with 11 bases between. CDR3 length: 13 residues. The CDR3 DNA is TGTGCCAGCAGCCCCCAGGTGGCAGATACGCAGTATTTT. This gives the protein CASSPQVADTQYF.

As DNA, the CDR3 is TGTGCCAGCAGCCGTTGGACTCGTAGCTACGAGCAGTACTTC. Translation gives CASSRWTRSYEQYF. The chain employs TRBV14 and TRBJ2-7; TRBD2 is a possible D gene (5 bases). Germline CDR1 reads SGHDN; CDR2 reads FVKESK. Between the trimmed V and J ends, which lost 4 bases and 3 bases, there was a span of 13 bases. The CDR3 runs 14 residues.

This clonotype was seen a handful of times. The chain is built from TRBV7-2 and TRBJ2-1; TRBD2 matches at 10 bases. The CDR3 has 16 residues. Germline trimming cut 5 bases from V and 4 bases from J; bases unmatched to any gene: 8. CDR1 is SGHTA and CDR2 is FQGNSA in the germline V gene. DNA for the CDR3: TGTGCCAGCAGCCCCATTAGCGGGGGGCCTTACAATGAGCAGTTCTTC. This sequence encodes CASSPISGGPYNEQFF.

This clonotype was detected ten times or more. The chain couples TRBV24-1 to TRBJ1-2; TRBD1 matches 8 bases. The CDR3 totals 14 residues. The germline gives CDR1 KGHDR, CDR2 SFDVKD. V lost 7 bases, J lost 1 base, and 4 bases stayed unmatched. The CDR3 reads CATRPGGNNYGYTF. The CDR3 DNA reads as TGTGCCACCAGACCAGGGGGCAATAACTATGGCTACACCTTC.

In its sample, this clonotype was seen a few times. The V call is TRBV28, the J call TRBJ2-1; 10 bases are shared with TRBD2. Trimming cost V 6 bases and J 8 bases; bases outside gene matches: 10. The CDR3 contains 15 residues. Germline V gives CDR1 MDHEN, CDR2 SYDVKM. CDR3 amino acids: CASRSAGGPLYEQFF. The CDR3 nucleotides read TGTGCCAGCAGGTCAGCGGGGGGGCCCCTATATGAGCAGTTCTTC.

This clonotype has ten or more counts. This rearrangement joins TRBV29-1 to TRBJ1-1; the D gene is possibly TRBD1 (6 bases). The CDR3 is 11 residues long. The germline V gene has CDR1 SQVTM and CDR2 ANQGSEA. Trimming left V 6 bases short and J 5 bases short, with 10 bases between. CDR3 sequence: CSVAQGTEAFF. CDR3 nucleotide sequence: TGCAGCGTGGCCCAGGGGACTGAAGCTTTCTTT.

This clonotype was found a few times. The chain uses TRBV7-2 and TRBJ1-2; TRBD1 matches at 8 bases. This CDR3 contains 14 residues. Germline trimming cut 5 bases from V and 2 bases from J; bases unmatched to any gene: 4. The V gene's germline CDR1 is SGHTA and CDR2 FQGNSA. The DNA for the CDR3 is TGTGCCAGCAGCCGGACAGGGCCCAACTATGGCTACACCTTC. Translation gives CASSRTGPNYGYTF. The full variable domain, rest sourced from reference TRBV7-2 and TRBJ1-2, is GAGVSQSPSNKVTEKGKDVELRCDPISGHTALYWYRQSLGQGLEFLIYFQGNSAPDKSGLPSDRFSAERTGGSVSTLTIQRTQQEDSAVYLCASSRTGPNYGYTFGSGTRLTVV.

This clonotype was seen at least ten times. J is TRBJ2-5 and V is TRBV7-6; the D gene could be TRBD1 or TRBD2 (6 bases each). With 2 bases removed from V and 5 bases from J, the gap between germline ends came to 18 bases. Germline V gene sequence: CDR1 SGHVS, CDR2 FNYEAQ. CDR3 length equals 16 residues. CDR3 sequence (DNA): TGTGCCAGCAGCTTACATGGGGGGCAAGGATTGGAGACCCAGTACTTC. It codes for CASSLHGGQGLETQYF.

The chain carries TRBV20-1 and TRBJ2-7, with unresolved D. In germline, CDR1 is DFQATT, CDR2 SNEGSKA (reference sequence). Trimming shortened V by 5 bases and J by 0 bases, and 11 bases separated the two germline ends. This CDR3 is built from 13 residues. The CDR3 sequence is CSAPGPRSYEQYF. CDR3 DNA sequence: TGCAGTGCTCCCGGACCGCGCTCCTACGAGCAGTACTTC.

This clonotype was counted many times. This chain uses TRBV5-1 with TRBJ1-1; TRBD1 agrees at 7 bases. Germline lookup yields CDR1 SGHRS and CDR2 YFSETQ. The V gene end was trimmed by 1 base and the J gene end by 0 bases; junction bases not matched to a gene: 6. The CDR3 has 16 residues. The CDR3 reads CASSLSGGGVNTEAFF. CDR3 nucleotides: TGCGCCAGCAGCTTGTCAGGGGGTGGAGTGAACACTGAAGCTTTCTTT.

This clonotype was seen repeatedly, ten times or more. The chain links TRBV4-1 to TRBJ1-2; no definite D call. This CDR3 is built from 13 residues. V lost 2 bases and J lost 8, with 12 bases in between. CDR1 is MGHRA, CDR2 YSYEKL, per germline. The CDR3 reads CASSQTAFMGYTF. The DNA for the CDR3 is TGCGCCAGCAGCCAAACGGCCTTTATGGGCTACACCTTC.

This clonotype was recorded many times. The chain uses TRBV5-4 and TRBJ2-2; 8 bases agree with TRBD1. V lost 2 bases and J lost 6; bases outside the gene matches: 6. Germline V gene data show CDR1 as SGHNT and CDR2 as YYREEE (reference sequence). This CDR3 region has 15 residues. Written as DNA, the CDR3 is TGTGCCAGCAGCTTACCCACAGGGGGTCCCGGGGAGCTGTTTTTT. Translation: CASSLPTGGPGELFF.

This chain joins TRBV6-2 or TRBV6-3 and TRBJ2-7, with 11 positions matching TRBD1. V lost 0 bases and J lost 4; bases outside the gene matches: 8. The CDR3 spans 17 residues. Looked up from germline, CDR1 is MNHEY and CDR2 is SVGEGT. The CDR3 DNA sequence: TGTGCCAGCAGTTACTCCCGGTGGACAGGGGGCCGGTACGAGCAGTACTTC. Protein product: CASSYSRWTGGRYEQYF.

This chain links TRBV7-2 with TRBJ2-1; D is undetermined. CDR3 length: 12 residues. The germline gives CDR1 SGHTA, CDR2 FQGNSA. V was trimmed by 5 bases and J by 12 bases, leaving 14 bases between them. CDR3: CASSPYMGLQFF. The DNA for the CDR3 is TGTGCCAGCAGCCCCTATATGGGATTGCAGTTCTTC. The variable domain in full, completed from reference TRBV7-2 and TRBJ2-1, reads GAGVSQSPSNKVTEKGKDVELRCDPISGHTALYWYRQSLGQGLEFLIYFQGNSAPDKSGLPSDRFSAERTGGSVSTLTIQRTQQEDSAVYLCASSPYMGLQFFGPGTRLTVL.

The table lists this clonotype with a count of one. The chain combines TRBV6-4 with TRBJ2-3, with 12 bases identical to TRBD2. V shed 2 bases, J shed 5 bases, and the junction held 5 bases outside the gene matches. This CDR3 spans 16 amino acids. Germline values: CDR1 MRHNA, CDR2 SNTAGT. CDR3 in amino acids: CASSDASGGAIDTQYF. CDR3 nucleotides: TGTGCCAGCAGTGACGCTAGCGGGGGGGCCATAGATACGCAGTATTTT.

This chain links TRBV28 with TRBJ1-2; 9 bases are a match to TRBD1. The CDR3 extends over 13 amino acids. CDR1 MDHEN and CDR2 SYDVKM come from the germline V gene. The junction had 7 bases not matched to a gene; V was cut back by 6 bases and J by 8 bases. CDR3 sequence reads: CASRTHRGPGYTF. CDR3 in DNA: TGTGCCAGCAGGACCCACAGGGGGCCCGGCTACACCTTC.